These 21 T cell receptor beta chains share one sample of origin, sequenced in a study of blood T cell repertoires in COVID-19. Clones were sequenced by immunoSEQ multiplex PCR, and TCRdb holds only the in-frame ones, with some missing. This repertoire shows over 90,000 clones, approximately 89% found once; its top ten account for about a sixth. The sequenced material came from peripheral blood. The receptors shown here come from an elderly woman in a cohort sampled during active COVID-19.

The gene calls are TRBV5-1 and TRBJ2-3; 7 bases fit TRBD1. This CDR3 has 16 amino acids. The germline V gene has CDR1 SGHRS and CDR2 YFSETQ. V shed 3 bases, J shed 0 bases, and the junction held 7 bases outside the gene matches. The chain's CDR3 is CASSSGQDFSTDTQYF. For the CDR3, the DNA is TGCGCCAGCAGCTCTGGACAGGACTTTAGCACAGATACGCAGTATTTT.

The CDR3 sequence: CASSLAGGISGTEAFF. The CDR3 DNA is TGTGCCAGCAGCTTGGCCGGGGGTATCTCAGGCACTGAAGCTTTCTTT. This chain links TRBV5-4 with TRBJ1-1, with D perhaps TRBD1 (5 bases). Germline values: CDR1 SGHNT, CDR2 YYREEE (reference sequence). Trimming pared 0 bases from V and 4 bases from J, leaving 16 bases between. The CDR3 is made up of 16 amino acids.

This sequence joins TRBV3-1 (or the pseudogene TRBV3-2) and TRBJ2-1; TRBD2 matches at 8 bases. The trim removed 4 bases at V and 2 bases at J, leaving 10 bases unmatched. There are 17 residues in the CDR3. Germline CDR1 and CDR2: LGHDT and YNNKEL (reference sequence). The CDR3 sequence: CASSPFLREVTYNEQFF. The CDR3 nucleotides read TGTGCCAGCAGCCCCTTCCTGCGGGAGGTTACCTACAATGAGCAGTTCTTC.

The rearrangement uses TRBV28 and TRBJ1-1; 7 bases are shared with TRBD1. The CDR3 length is 12 residues. Germline lookup yields CDR1 MDHEN and CDR2 SYDVKM. V lost 8 bases to trimming and J lost 3 bases; unmatched junction nucleotides: 3. The CDR3 spells CASRTGDTEAFF. The CDR3 DNA is TGTGCCAGCCGCACAGGGGACACTGAAGCTTTCTTT.

This chain connects TRBV18 to TRBJ1-2; 7 bases map to TRBD1. The CDR3 covers 14 residues. Germline V gene lookup returns CDR1 KGHSH and CDR2 LQKENI. J gave up 3 bases and V 3 bases, and 4 bases lay outside the gene matches. CDR3 in DNA: TGTGCCAGCTCACCCAGACAGGGAGACTATGGCTACACCTTC. Translated: CASSPRQGDYGYTF. The full variable domain, completed using reference TRBV18 and TRBJ1-2, is NAGVMQNPRHLVRRRGQEARLRCSPMKGHSHVYWYRQLPEEGLKFMVYLQKENIIDESGMPKERFSAEFPKEGPSILRIQQVVRGDSAAYFCASSPRQGDYGYTFGSGTRLTVV.

The V gene is TRBV5-4, the J gene TRBJ2-1; D is unclear. Per the germline V gene, CDR1 is SGHNT and CDR2 is YYREEE (reference sequence). With 0 bases removed from V and 5 bases from J, the gap between germline ends came to 12 bases. The CDR3 contains 15 residues. DNA for the CDR3: TGTGCCAGCAGCTTGGCTTCTGTCAGAAACAATGAGCAGTTCTTC. This sequence encodes CASSLASVRNNEQFF.

The chain carries TRBV28 and TRBJ1-5, with D uncertain. This CDR3 region has 13 residues. Germline loops: CDR1 MDHEN, CDR2 SYDVKM. Trimming took 11 bases from V and 0 from J, leaving 11 bases between them. In nucleotides, the CDR3 is TGTGCCGCCGCGGGTTATAGCAATCAGCCCCAGCATTTT. Translation: CAAAGYSNQPQHF.

J is TRBJ2-7 and V is TRBV6-5; 8 positions agree with TRBD1. The CDR3 totals 14 residues. V was pared by 7 bases and J by 6 bases, with 11 bases of the junction left unmatched. Germline CDR1 and CDR2: MNHEY and SVGAGI. CDR3 loop: CASISDRVSGEQYF. In nucleotides, the CDR3 is TGTGCCAGCATCTCGGACAGGGTATCAGGCGAGCAGTACTTC.

The V gene is TRBV12-3 or TRBV12-4, the J gene TRBJ2-7; D gene ambiguous. V shed 5 bases and J shed 4 bases, with 9 bases lying between them. This CDR3 region has 12 residues. DNA of the CDR3: TGTGCCAGCAGTCCAACGCTATACGAGCAGTACTTC. Protein product: CASSPTLYEQYF.

The chain links TRBV5-1 to TRBJ1-1; 7 bases are shared with TRBD1. Germline V gene sequence: CDR1 SGHRS, CDR2 YFSETQ. After removal of 4 bases from V and 4 bases from J, the junction contained 7 bases not matched to a gene. The CDR3 sequence is 14 residues long. In DNA form, the CDR3 reads TGCGCCAGCAGCCAAGGGGGCGGCCGCACTGAAGCTTTCTTT. Its translation is CASSQGGGRTEAFF.

In its sample, this clone was seen a few times. The chain has TRBV30 and TRBJ1-2; D gene uncertain. V was clipped by 1 base and J by 0 bases, with 9 bases between them. CDR3 length: 14 residues. Looked up from germline, CDR1 is GTSNPN and CDR2 is SVGIG (reference sequence). For the CDR3, the DNA is TGTGCCTGGAGTGATGGACTGTCTAACTATGGCTACACCTTC. It is translated as CAWSDGLSNYGYTF.

The rearrangement joins TRBV20-1 to TRBJ1-1; TRBD1 matches at 8 bases. V lost 3 bases to trimming and J lost 7 bases; unmatched junction nucleotides: 10. This CDR3 region has 14 residues. Germline V gene lookup returns CDR1 DFQATT and CDR2 SNEGSKA (reference sequence). In nucleotides, the CDR3 is TGCAGTGCTAGTATCCACTCAGGGGGCCTTGAAGCTTTCTTT. The encoded protein is CSASIHSGGLEAFF.

The chain combines TRBV28 with TRBJ1-5; 9 bases are shared with TRBD1. Looked up from germline, CDR1 is MDHEN and CDR2 is SYDVKM. V dropped 6 bases and J dropped 2; count of bases not matched to a gene: 5. This CDR3 has 15 amino acids. CDR3 DNA: TGTGCCAGCAGCCAGACAGGGGGTGGCAATCAGCCCCAGCATTTT. Protein product: CASSQTGGGNQPQHF.

The V call is TRBV11-3, the J call TRBJ1-1; 9 bases align to TRBD1. Trimming removed 5 bases from V and 4 bases from J; junction bases left unmatched: 8. Germline V gene lookup returns CDR1 SGHNT and CDR2 YENEEA. The length of the CDR3 is 15 residues. CDR3 region: CASSPRQGVSTEAFF. DNA for the CDR3: TGTGCCAGCAGCCCCCGACAGGGGGTTAGCACTGAAGCTTTCTTT.

This chain uses TRBV15 with TRBJ1-6; D might be TRBD1 (5 bases). The germline V gene encodes CDR1 LNHNV and CDR2 YYDKDF (reference sequence). This CDR3 spans 15 amino acids. V shed 0 bases and J shed 9 bases, with 12 bases lying between them. The CDR3 sequence: CATSRESGLSSPLHF. Here the CDR3 DNA reads TGTGCCACCAGCAGAGAGTCAGGGCTGAGTTCACCCCTCCACTTT.

The chain couples TRBV5-8 to TRBJ1-1; 7 bases align to TRBD1. CDR1 and CDR2 (germline): SGHTS, YDEGEE. The V gene end was trimmed by 5 bases and the J gene end by 7 bases; junction bases not matched to a gene: 14. CDR3 length: 15 amino acids. The CDR3 nucleotides are TGTGCCAGCAGGTCCGGGACAGTGTTACGGTTTGAAGCTTTCTTT. It is translated as CASRSGTVLRFEAFF.

This clone was seen only once. This chain's CDR3 is CASSPGLADPNDTQYF. The CDR3 DNA is TGCGCCAGCAGCCCGGGACTAGCGGATCCGAATGATACGCAGTATTTT. The V and J genes are TRBV4-1 and TRBJ2-3, with TRBD2 matching 11 bases. J was trimmed by 6 bases and V by 4 bases; bases with no gene match: 9. CDR3 length: 16 amino acids. CDR1 and CDR2 from the germline V gene are MGHRA and YSYEKL.

This chain joins TRBV6-5 and TRBJ1-4; TRBD1 matches 7 bases. Losses at the gene ends were 7 bases for V and 7 bases for J; bases not matched to a gene: 9. The CDR3 runs to 14 residues. The V gene's germline CDR1 is MNHEY and CDR2 SVGAGI. CDR3 nucleotides: TGTGCCAGCATGGGGAGAGGGGGCTTTGAAAAACTGTTTTTT. Translated: CASMGRGGFEKLFF.

This chain connects TRBV11-3 to TRBJ2-7, with D possibly TRBD1 on 5 matching bases. Germline CDR1 is SGHNT and CDR2 is YENEEA. The V end was cut by 1 base, the J end by 6 bases, with 10 bases between. The CDR3 runs to 13 residues. The CDR3 DNA reads TGTGCCAGCAGCTTAGGGCAGCAGGGCGAGCAGTACTTC. It codes for CASSLGQQGEQYF.

The chain recombines TRBV18 with TRBJ2-3; D ambiguous. Deletions cut 5 bases from V and 0 bases from J, with 6 bases between. The CDR3 covers 13 residues. CDR1 and CDR2 (germline): KGHSH, LQKENI. CDR3 amino acids: CASSSYSTDTQYF. The CDR3 coding sequence is TGTGCCAGCTCATCTTATAGCACAGATACGCAGTATTTT.

The chain employs TRBV10-3 and TRBJ1-1; a weak D match, TRBD1 (6 bases). V was pared by 8 bases and J by 4 bases, with 20 bases between. The germline CDR1 and CDR2 sequences are ENHRY and SYGVKD. This CDR3 is 15 amino acids long. The chain's CDR3 is CAIGGWGGEGTEAFF. The CDR3, as DNA: TGTGCCATCGGCGGTTGGGGGGGCGAGGGCACTGAAGCTTTCTTT.